A single sample gave rise to the 11 T cell receptor beta chains below, sequenced in a study of Ad26.COV2.S vaccination and SARS-CoV-2 variants (dated by TCRdb to about 2021). The method was the immunoSEQ multiplex PCR assay. TCRdb provides this immuneACCESS table in a form limited to in-frame rearrangements. Some clones are lacking; in checked studies, under half of them reflect an unresolved V gene, and why the rest are absent is not known. Across this sample there are about 350,000 clones, with 70% to 90% seen only once. The ten most abundant clones make up around 3% of the sample. The treatment or condition label here, explained by the study, means: roughly 19 received Ad26.COV2.S at low or high dose, single or two shots; 5 received placebo; per-sample allocation not given. For vaccine and placebo recipients, repertoires were sequenced using samples collected on day 63 after the first injection.

The sample consisted of peripheral blood, taken in a trial of Ad26.COV2.S vaccine versus placebo. All receptors derive from a person between 18 and 65 years old who received the Ad26.COV2.S COVID-19 vaccine or a placebo.

A note on this clone: A much larger clone lies a single base off, so this may be a read error. J is TRBJ1-2 and V is TRBV7-2, with a tentative D call TRBD1 (5 bases). V was trimmed by 5 bases and J by 6 bases, leaving 10 bases between them. The germline gives CDR1 SGHTA, CDR2 FQGNSA. The CDR3 extends over 12 amino acids. This CDR3 reads CASSLGTHGYTF. CDR3 coding DNA: TGTGCCAGCAGCCTCGGGACGCATGGCTACACCTTC.

The chain combines TRBV4-3 with TRBJ2-3; TRBD1 agrees at 8 bases. V was clipped by 0 bases and J by 8 bases; unmatched bases: 10. Per germline, CDR1 LGHNA and CDR2 YSLEER. This CDR3 spans 16 amino acids. The CDR3 spells CASSQDPGQVQGTQYF. The CDR3 DNA sequence: TGCGCCAGCAGCCAAGATCCGGGACAGGTTCAGGGTACGCAGTATTTT.

The chain is built from TRBV15 and TRBJ2-1; D is perhaps TRBD1 or TRBD2 (6 bases each). Per the germline V gene, CDR1 is LNHNV and CDR2 is YYDKDF (reference sequence). Trimming cost V 1 base and J 12 bases, with 19 bases left between them. The CDR3 runs to 15 residues. The CDR3 loop is CATSRGGAESKGQFF. The CDR3 nucleotides read TGTGCCACCAGCAGAGGGGGGGCGGAGTCAAAGGGGCAGTTCTTC.

The chain carries TRBV5-1 and TRBJ1-6; the D gene is possibly TRBD1 (5 bases). The CDR3 length is 14 residues. Germline-derived CDR1 and CDR2 are SGHRS and YFSETQ. V was pared by 0 bases and J by 8 bases, with 9 bases between. For the CDR3, the DNA is TGCGCCAGCAGCTTGGGGCGGGGGGATTCACCCCTCCACTTT. As protein: CASSLGRGDSPLHF.

The chain joins TRBV19 to TRBJ1-1; 7 bases map to TRBD1. Germline CDR1 reads LNHDA; CDR2 reads SQIVND (reference sequence). The CDR3 covers 12 residues. J gave up 5 bases and V 7 bases, and 4 bases lay outside the gene matches. The DNA for the CDR3 is TGTGCCAGTATATCAGGGGGTACTGAAGCTTTCTTT. It codes for CASISGGTEAFF. Together with reference TRBV19 and TRBJ1-1, the CDR3 gives the full variable domain: DGGITQSPKYLFRKEGQNVTLSCEQNLNHDAMYWYRQDPGQGLRLIYYSQIVNDFQKGDIAEGYSVSREKKESFPLTVTSAQKNPTAFYLCASISGGTEAFFGQGTRLTVV.

The chain uses TRBV4-3 and TRBJ2-2, with 11 bases aligning to TRBD2. CDR1 is LGHNA and CDR2 is YSLEER in the germline V gene. J was trimmed by 5 bases and V by 4 bases; bases with no gene match: 6. The CDR3 loop spans 16 amino acids. The CDR3 DNA follows: TGCGCCAGCAGCCGCATCCTAGCGGGAGGAACCGGGGAGCTGTTTTTT. It translates to CASSRILAGGTGELFF.

The J gene is TRBJ2-7, the V gene TRBV14; D gene uncertain. The V gene's germline CDR1 is SGHDN and CDR2 FVKESK. Between the trimmed V and J ends, which lost 4 bases and 0 bases, there was a span of 7 bases. The CDR3 totals 13 residues. The CDR3 protein is CASSRPGSYEQYF. The DNA for the CDR3 is TGTGCCAGCAGCCGCCCGGGCTCCTACGAGCAGTACTTC.

This clone was counted a few times. CDR3 in amino acids: CASISGNTIYF. The CDR3 DNA reads TGTGCCAGCATCTCTGGAAACACCATATATTTT. V is TRBV27 and J is TRBJ1-3; D is unresolved. Trimming took off 7 bases at V and 0 bases at J, with 1 base between the two ends. CDR1 and CDR2 (germline): MNHEY, SMNVEV (reference sequence). CDR3 length: 11 amino acids.

CDR3 coding DNA: TGTGCCAGCAGTTTGGGCGGGAGGGCATACGAGCAGTACTTC. Protein product: CASSLGGRAYEQYF. The chain uses TRBV6-2 or TRBV6-3 and TRBJ2-7; 9 bases agree with TRBD2. The germline V gene encodes CDR1 MNHEY and CDR2 SVGEGT. The CDR3 is 14 amino acids. The V and J ends lost 4 bases and 4 bases, in that order; junction bases with no gene match: 5.

The V gene is TRBV1, the J gene TRBJ2-3. TRBV1 is recorded as a pseudogene. This CDR3 spans 13 amino acids. The CDR3 coding sequence is TGCACCAGCAGCCAAGATAAGGGAAATACGCAGTATTTT. Protein: CTSSQDKGNTQYF.

The chain combines TRBV5-4 with TRBJ2-1; D is perhaps TRBD2 (6 bases). The V gene lost 0 bases and the J gene lost 10 bases, with 8 bases spanning the gap. From germline, CDR1 is SGHNT and CDR2 YYREEE (reference sequence). This CDR3 has 12 residues. The CDR3, as DNA: TGTGCCAGCAGCTTGGCGGGAGTAGAGCAGTTCTTC. This gives the protein CASSLAGVEQFF.